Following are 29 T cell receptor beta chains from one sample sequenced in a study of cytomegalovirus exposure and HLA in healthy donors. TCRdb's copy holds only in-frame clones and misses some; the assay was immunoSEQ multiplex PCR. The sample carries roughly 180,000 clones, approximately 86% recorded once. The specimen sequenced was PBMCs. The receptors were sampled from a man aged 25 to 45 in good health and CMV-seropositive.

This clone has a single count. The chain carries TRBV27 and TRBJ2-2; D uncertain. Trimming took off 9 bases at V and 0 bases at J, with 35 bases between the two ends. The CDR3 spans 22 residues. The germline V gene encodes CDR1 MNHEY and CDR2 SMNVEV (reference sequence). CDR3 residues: CASRGLFSSLSAWLANTGELFF. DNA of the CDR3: TGTGCCAGTCGTGGTCTGTTTTCAAGTCTCTCGGCTTGGTTGGCGAACACCGGGGAGCTGTTTTTT.

The CDR3 protein is CASSYSSPEAFF. CDR3 bases: TGTGCCAGCAGTTACTCGAGTCCTGAAGCTTTCTTT. This chain links TRBV6-5 with TRBJ1-1, with D hard to call. This CDR3 has 12 amino acids. V shed 0 bases and J shed 6 bases, with 5 bases lying between them. CDR1 and CDR2 (germline): MNHEY, SVGAGI.

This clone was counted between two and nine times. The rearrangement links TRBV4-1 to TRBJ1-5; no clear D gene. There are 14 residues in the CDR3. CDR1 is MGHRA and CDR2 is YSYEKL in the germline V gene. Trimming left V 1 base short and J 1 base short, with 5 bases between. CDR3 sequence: CASSQVDSNQPQHF. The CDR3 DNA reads TGCGCCAGCAGCCAAGTAGACAGCAATCAGCCCCAGCATTTT.

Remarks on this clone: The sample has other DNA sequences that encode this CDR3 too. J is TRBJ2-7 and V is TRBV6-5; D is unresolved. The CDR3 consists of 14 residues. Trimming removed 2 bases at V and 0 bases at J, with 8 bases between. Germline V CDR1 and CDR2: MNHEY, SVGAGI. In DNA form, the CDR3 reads TGTGCCAGCAGTTACGGTGCAGACTCCTACGAGCAGTACTTC. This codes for CASSYGADSYEQYF.

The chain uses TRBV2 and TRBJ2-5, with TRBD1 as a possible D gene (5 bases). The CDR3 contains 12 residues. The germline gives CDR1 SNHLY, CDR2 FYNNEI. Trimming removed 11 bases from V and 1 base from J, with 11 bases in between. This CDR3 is CAVRQTQETQYF. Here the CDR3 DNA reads TGTGCCGTCCGACAGACCCAAGAGACCCAGTACTTC.

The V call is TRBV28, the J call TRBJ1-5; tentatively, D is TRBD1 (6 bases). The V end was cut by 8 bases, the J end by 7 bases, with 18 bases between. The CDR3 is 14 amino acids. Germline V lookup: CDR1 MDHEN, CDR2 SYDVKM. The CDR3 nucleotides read TGTGCCAGCGTATTTGGCGGGGGCCAGCAGCCCCAGCATTTT. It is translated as CASVFGGGQQPQHF. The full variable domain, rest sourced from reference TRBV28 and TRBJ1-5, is DVKVTQSSRYLVKRTGEKVFLECVQDMDHENMFWYRQDPGLGLRLIYFSYDVKMKEKGDIPEGYSVSREKKERFSLILESASTNQTSMYLCASVFGGGQQPQHFGDGTRLSIL.

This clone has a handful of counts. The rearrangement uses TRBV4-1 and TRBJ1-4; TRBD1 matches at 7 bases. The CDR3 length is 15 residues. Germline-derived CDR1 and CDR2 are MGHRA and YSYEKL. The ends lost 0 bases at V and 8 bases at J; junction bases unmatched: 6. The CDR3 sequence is CASSQDPTGREKLFF. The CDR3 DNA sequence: TGCGCCAGCAGCCAAGACCCGACAGGGAGAGAAAAACTGTTTTTT.

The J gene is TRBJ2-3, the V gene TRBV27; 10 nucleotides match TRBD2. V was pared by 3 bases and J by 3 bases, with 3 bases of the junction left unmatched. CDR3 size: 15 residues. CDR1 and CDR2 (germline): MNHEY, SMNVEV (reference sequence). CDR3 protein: CASSFSGGLTDTQYF. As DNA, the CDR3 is TGTGCCAGCAGTTTTAGCGGGGGGCTAACAGATACGCAGTATTTT.

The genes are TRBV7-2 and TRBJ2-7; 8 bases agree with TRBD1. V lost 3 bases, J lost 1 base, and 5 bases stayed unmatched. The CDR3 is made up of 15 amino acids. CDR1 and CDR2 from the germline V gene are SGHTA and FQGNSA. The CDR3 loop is CASSFRQGLSYEQYF. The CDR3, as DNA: TGTGCCAGCAGCTTCCGACAGGGGTTGTCCTACGAGCAGTACTTC.

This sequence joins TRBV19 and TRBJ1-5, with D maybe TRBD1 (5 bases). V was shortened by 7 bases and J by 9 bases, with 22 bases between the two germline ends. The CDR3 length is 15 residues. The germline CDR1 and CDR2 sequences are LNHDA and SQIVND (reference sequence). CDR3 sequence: CASNIAGTDWRPQHF. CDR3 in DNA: TGTGCCAGTAACATCGCAGGGACCGACTGGCGGCCCCAGCATTTT.

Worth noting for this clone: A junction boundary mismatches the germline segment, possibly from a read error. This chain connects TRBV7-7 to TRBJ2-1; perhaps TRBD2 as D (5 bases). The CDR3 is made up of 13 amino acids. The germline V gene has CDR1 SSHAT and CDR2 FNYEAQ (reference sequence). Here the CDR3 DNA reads TGTGCTAGCAGCGGAGGTACAAGGAATGAGCAGTTCTTC. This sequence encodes CASSGGTRNEQFF.

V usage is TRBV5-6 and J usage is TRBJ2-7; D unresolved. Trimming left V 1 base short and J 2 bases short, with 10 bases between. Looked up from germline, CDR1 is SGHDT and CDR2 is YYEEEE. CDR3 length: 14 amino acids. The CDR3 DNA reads TGTGCCAGCAGCTTGCTCGGACGCACCTACGAGCAGTACTTC. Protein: CASSLLGRTYEQYF.

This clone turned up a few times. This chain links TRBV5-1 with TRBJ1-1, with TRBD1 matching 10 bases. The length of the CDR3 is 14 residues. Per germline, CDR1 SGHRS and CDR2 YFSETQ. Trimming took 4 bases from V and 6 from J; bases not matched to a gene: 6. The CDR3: CASSIPGTGAEAFF. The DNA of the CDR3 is TGCGCCAGCAGCATCCCCGGGACAGGGGCTGAAGCTTTCTTT.

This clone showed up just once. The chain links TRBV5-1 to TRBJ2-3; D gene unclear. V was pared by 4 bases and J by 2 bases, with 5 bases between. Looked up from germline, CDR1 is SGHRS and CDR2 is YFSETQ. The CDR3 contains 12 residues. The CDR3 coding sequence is TGCGCCAGCAGCCTCATCACAGATACGCAGTATTTT. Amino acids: CASSLITDTQYF.

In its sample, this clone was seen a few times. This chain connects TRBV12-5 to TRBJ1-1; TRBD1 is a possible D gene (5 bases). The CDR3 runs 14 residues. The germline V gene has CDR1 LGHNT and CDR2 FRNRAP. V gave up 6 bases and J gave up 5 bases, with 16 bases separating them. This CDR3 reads CASGRGGRVTEAFF. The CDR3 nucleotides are TGTGCTAGTGGCCGCGGGGGGAGGGTGACTGAAGCTTTCTTT.

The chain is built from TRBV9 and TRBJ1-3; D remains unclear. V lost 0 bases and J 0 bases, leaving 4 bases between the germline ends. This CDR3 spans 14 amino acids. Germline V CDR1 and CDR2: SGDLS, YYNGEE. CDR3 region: CASSVGDSGNTIYF. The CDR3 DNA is TGTGCCAGCAGCGTAGGGGACTCTGGAAACACCATATATTTT.

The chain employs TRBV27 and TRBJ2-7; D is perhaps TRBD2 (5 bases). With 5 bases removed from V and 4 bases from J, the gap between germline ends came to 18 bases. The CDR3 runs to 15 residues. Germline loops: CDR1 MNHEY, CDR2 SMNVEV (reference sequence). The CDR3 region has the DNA TGTGCCAGCAGTCTACCCGGGCTAGCTCGATACGAGCAGTACTTC. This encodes CASSLPGLARYEQYF.

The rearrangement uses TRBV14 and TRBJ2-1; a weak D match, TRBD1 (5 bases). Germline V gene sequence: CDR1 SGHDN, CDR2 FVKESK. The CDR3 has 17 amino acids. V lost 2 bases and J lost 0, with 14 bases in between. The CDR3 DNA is TGTGCCAGCAGCCAAACGGTGGGGCTGCCCTCCTACAATGAGCAGTTCTTC. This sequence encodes CASSQTVGLPSYNEQFF.

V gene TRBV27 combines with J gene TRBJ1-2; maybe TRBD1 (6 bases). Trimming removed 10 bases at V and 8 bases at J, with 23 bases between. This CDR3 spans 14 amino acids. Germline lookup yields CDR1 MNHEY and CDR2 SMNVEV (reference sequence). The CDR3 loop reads CATRSGGARGGYTF. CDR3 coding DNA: TGTGCCACACGGTCCGGGGGCGCCCGGGGGGGCTACACCTTC.

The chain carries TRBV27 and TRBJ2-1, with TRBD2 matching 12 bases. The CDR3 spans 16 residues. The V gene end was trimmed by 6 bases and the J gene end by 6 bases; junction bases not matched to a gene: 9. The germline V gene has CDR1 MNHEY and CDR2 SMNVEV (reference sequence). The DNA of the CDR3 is TGTGCCAGCAGCTATGACGGACTAGCGGGATCCAATGAGCAGTTCTTC. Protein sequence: CASSYDGLAGSNEQFF.

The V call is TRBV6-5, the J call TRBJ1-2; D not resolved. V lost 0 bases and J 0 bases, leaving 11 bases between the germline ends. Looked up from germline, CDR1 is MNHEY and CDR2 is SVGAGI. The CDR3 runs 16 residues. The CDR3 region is CASSYSIGRTNYGYTF. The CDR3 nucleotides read TGTGCCAGCAGTTACTCGATCGGACGCACTAACTATGGCTACACCTTC.

The DNA of the CDR3 is TGTGCCAGCATCCCCGGGACTCGAAGGACAGATACGCAGTATTTT. Its translation is CASIPGTRRTDTQYF. The chain recombines TRBV2 with TRBJ2-3; TRBD2 might be the D (6 bases). The germline V and J ends were trimmed by 7 bases and 3 bases, with 17 bases remaining between them. Germline CDR1 reads SNHLY; CDR2 reads FYNNEI. The CDR3 length is 15 residues. The full variable domain, completed using reference TRBV2 and TRBJ2-3, is EPEVTQTPSHQVTQMGQEVILRCVPISNHLYFYWYRQILGQKVEFLVSFYNNEISEKSEIFDDQFSVERPDGSNFTLKIRSTKLEDSAMYFCASIPGTRRTDTQYFGPGTRLTVL.

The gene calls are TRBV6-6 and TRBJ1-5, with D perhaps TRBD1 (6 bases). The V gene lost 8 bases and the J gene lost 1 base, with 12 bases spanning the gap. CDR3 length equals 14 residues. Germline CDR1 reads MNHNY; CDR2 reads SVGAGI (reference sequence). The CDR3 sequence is CASGEGGSNQPQHF. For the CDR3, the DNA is TGTGCCAGCGGAGAGGGGGGAAGCAATCAGCCCCAGCATTTT.

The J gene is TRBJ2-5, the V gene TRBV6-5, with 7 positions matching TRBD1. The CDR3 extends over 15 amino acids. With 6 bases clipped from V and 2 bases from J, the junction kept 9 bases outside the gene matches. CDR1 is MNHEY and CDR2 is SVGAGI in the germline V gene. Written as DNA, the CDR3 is TGTGCCAGCAGACGACCTGGGACAGCACAAGAGACCCAGTACTTC. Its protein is CASRRPGTAQETQYF.

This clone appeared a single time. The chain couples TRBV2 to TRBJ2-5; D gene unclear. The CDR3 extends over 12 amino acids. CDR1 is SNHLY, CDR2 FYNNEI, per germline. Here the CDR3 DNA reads TGTGCTGGGGAAGCGTACCAAGAGACCCAGTACTTC. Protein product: CAGEAYQETQYF.

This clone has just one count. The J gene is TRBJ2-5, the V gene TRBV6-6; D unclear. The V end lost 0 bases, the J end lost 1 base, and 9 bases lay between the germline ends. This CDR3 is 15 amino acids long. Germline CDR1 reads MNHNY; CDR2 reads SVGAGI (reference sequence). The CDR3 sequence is CASSYSTRPQETQYF. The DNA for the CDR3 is TGTGCCAGCAGTTACTCCACCCGGCCCCAAGAGACCCAGTACTTC.

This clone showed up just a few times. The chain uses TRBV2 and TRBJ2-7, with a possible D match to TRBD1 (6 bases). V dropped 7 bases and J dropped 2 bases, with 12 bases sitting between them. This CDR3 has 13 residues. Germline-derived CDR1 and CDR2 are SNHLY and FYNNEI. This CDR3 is CASKDRSTYEQYF. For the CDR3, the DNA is TGTGCCAGCAAGGACAGATCGACCTACGAGCAGTACTTC.

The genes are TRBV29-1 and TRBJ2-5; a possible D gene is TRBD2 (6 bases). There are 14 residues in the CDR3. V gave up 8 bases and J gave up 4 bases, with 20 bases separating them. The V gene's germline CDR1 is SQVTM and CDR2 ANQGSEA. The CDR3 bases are TGCAGCCTCCGACGGAGGGGTTTGCGAGAGACCCAGTACTTC. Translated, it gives CSLRRRGLRETQYF. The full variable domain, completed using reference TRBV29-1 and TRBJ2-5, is SAVISQKPSRDICQRGTSLTIQCQVDSQVTMMFWYRQQPGQSLTLIATANQGSEATYESGFVIDKFPISRPNLTFSTLTVSNMSPEDSSIYLCSLRRRGLRETQYFGPGTRLLVL.

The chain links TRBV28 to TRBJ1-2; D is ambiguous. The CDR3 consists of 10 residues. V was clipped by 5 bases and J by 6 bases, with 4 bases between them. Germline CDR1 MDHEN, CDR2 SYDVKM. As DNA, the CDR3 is TGTGCCAGCAGTCAGGATGGCTACACCTTC. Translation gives CASSQDGYTF.